The next 17 T cell receptor beta chains were all read from a single sample in a study of T cells in women clearing cervical HPV infection. TCRdb keeps only in-frame clones here, not all; method: immunoSEQ multiplex PCR. This sample's table has about 40,000 clones. The specimen was blood buffy coat. These receptors were taken from a woman aged 18 to 75 with a cervical HPV16 infection that either progressed to CIN3+ or cleared (not recorded which).

On this clone: Distinct nucleotide sequences in the sample also encode this CDR3. The DNA read from the CDR3 is TGTGCCAGCAGCTTAGGGCAGGAGACG. Translation gives CASSLGQET. The complete CDR3 reads CASSLGQETQYF. This sequence joins TRBV7-2 and TRBJ2-3; D is uncertain. The read finishes 3 residues shy of the CDR3 end, and the germline J gene is used to complete it. CDR3 length: 12 residues. CDR1 SGHTA and CDR2 FQGNSA come from the germline V gene. The full variable domain, completed using reference TRBV7-2 and TRBJ2-3, is GAGVSQSPSNKVTEKGKDVELRCDPISGHTALYWYRQSLGQGLEFLIYFQGNSAPDKSGLPSDRFSAERTGGSVSTLTIQRTQQEDSAVYLCASSLGQETQYFGPGTRLTVL.

In the case of this clone: The sequence runs out 3 residues before the end of the CDR3; the remainder is reconstructed from the germline J gene. This chain joins TRBV4-1 and TRBJ1-2, with 10 nucleotides matching TRBD1. The CDR3 length is 14 residues. CDR1 is MGHRA, CDR2 YSYEKL, per germline. The CDR3 region is CASSPAGTGVGYTF. The sequenced CDR3 bases are TGCGCCAGCAGCCCCGCCGGGACAGGGGTCGGC.

As for this clone: The read is 3 residues too short to cover the CDR3 end, so that end is filled in from the germline J gene. V is TRBV20-1 and J is TRBJ1-1, with TRBD1 as a possible D gene (6 bases). Germline CDR1 and CDR2: DFQATT and SNEGSKA (reference sequence). CDR3 length: 14 amino acids. The CDR3 protein is CSARVRGQGGGAFF. The sequenced part of the CDR3 DNA is TGCAGTGCTAGAGTAAGGGGTCAGGGAGGGGGA.

About this clone: The junction departs from the called germline gene at one end, perhaps through a read error. The read is 3 residues too short to cover the CDR3 end, so that end is filled in from the germline J gene. The J gene is TRBJ2-7, the V gene TRBV4-2; possibly TRBD2 for D (5 bases). CDR3 size: 14 residues. Per germline, CDR1 LGHNA and CDR2 YNFKEQ. The CDR3 is CASSQRTSSYEQYF. The DNA read from the CDR3 is TGCGCCAGCAGCCAACGGACTTCGTCTTACGAG.

On this clone: Read sequence stops 3 residues before the CDR3 end, and the germline J gene provides the missing end. The chain joins TRBV19 to TRBJ2-5; 8 nucleotides agree with TRBD1. V lost 1 base and J lost 1; bases outside the gene matches: 5. Germline loops: CDR1 LNHDA, CDR2 SQIVND (reference sequence). The CDR3 spans 16 residues. Incomplete CDR3 DNA: TGTGCCAGTAGTATAGGCCGGACAGGGTTCCAAGAGACC. Translating it yields CASSIGRTGFQET. The whole CDR3 sequence reads CASSIGRTGFQETQYF.

The CDR3 bases that were read are TGTGCCAGTGTAACAGGGGAATGGGAAAAG. This sequence encodes CASVTGEWEK. The complete CDR3 sequence is CASVTGEWEKLFF. V is TRBV2 and J is TRBJ2-2, with 7 nucleotides matching TRBD1. The read terminates 3 residues ahead of where the CDR3 ends, so the germline J gene completes it. The CDR3 length is 13 residues. Per germline, CDR1 SNHLY and CDR2 FYNNEI. The whole variable domain, remainder taken from reference TRBV2 and TRBJ2-2, is EPEVTQTPSHQVTQMGQEVILRCVPISNHLYFYWYRQILGQKVEFLVSFYNNEISEKSEIFDDQFSVERPDGSNFTLKIRSTKLEDSAMYFCASVTGEWEKLFFGEGSRLTVL.

A word on this clone: The read halts 3 residues ahead of the CDR3 end, with the missing end drawn from the germline J gene. The chain is built from TRBV5-1 and TRBJ2-7; 8 bases line up with TRBD2. The V gene end was trimmed by 6 bases and the J gene end by 0 bases; junction bases not matched to a gene: 8. CDR3 size: 15 residues. Per germline, CDR1 SGHRS and CDR2 YFSETQ. Partial CDR3 DNA: TGCGCCAGCAACGCAACCGGGACTAGCTCCTACGAG. Residues: CASNATGTSSYE. The CDR3 reads in full as CASNATGTSSYEQYF.

Notes on this clone: The read comes to an end 3 residues before the CDR3 does, leaving the germline J gene to fill in the end. The rearrangement uses TRBV7-2 and TRBJ2-2, with a weak D call TRBD2 (6 bases). Germline CDR1 reads SGHTA; CDR2 reads FQGNSA. This CDR3 region has 15 residues. The CDR3 sequence: CASSLKGQGGEKLFF. Incomplete CDR3 DNA: TGTGCCAGCAGCTTAAAGGGGCAGGGCGGGGAAAAG. The full variable domain, completed using reference TRBV7-2 and TRBJ2-2, is GAGVSQSPSNKVTEKGKDVELRCDPISGHTALYWYRQSLGQGLEFLIYFQGNSAPDKSGLPSDRFSAERTGGSVSTLTIQRTQQEDSAVYLCASSLKGQGGEKLFFGEGSRLTVL.

This clone registers medium-sized by frequency. The read stops 3 residues short of the end of the CDR3; the missing end is completed from the germline J gene. This chain connects TRBV5-1 to TRBJ1-2, with 9 nucleotides matching TRBD1. The CDR3 length is 15 residues. J gave up 6 bases and V 3 bases, and 9 bases lay outside the gene matches. Germline V lookup: CDR1 SGHRS, CDR2 YFSETQ. The CDR3 sequence is CASSSPGQGVDGYTF. Incomplete CDR3 DNA: TGCGCCAGCAGCTCCCCGGGACAGGGAGTGGATGGC.

Note on this clone: With the read ending 3 residues before the CDR3 end, the germline J gene is used to fill in that end. The chain couples TRBV19 to TRBJ2-7, with 7 bases matching TRBD2. With V trimmed by 1 base and J by 4 bases, 4 bases remained unmatched. Germline CDR1 is LNHDA and CDR2 is SQIVND (reference sequence). This CDR3 is built from 14 residues. The CDR3 region is CASSIASGEYEQYF. The CDR3 DNA, read in part, is TGTGCCAGTAGTATAGCTAGCGGAGAGTACGAG.

Comment on this clone: The read stops 3 residues short of the end of the CDR3; the missing end is completed from the germline J gene. This chain links TRBV19 with TRBJ2-7; TRBD2 is a possible D gene (6 bases). The germline V gene has CDR1 LNHDA and CDR2 SQIVND (reference sequence). There are 14 residues in the CDR3. V lost 7 bases and J lost 2, with 15 bases in between. The CDR3 bases that were read are TGTGCCAGTACCTTTGGAAGCGGGCCCTACGAG. Amino acid sequence: CASTFGSGPYE. The CDR3 in its entirety is CASTFGSGPYEQYF.

Incomplete CDR3 DNA: TGCAGTGCTAGTAGACAGGGGGCAACAGATACG. Its protein is CSASRQGATDT. The CDR3, in full, reads CSASRQGATDTQYF. This chain connects TRBV20-1 to TRBJ2-3, with 10 bases identical to TRBD1. The CDR3 end falls 3 residues outside the read, so it is completed with the germline J gene. The germline gives CDR1 DFQATT, CDR2 SNEGSKA (reference sequence). This CDR3 is built from 14 residues. J was trimmed by 3 bases and V by 3 bases; bases with no gene match: 3.

Note on this clone: The read comes to an end 3 residues before the CDR3 does, leaving the germline J gene to fill in the end. This chain joins TRBV29-1 and TRBJ2-1, with 9 bases matching TRBD1. CDR1 is SQVTM, CDR2 ANQGSEA, per germline. V was clipped by 6 bases and J by 0 bases; unmatched bases: 6. The CDR3 contains 15 residues. The CDR3 DNA, read in part, is TGCAGCGTCTCCGGGACAGGGAGCTCCTACAATGAG. Translating it yields CSVSGTGSSYNE. The CDR3 in its entirety is CSVSGTGSSYNEQFF.

As regards this clone: The read is 3 residues too short to cover the CDR3 end, so that end is filled in from the germline J gene. The chain couples TRBV5-6 to TRBJ2-7, with TRBD2 identical over 8 bases. The V segment lost 4 bases and the J segment 3 bases; nucleotides outside the gene matches: 9. The germline CDR1 and CDR2 sequences are SGHDT and YYEEEE. CDR3 length: 15 residues. The covered CDR3 bases are TGTGCCAGCAGCCCAGAAGGGCGGGAGGACTACGAG. Its protein is CASSPEGREDYE. The CDR3, in full, reads CASSPEGREDYEQYF. Full variable domain (rest looked up from reference TRBV5-6 and TRBJ2-7): DAGVTQSPTHLIKTRGQQVTLRCSPKSGHDTVSWYQQALGQGPQFIFQYYEEEERQRGNFPDRFSGHQFPNYSSELNVNALLLGDSALYLCASSPEGREDYEQYFGPGTRLTVT.

Of note for this clone: The CDR3 end falls 3 residues outside the read, so it is completed with the germline J gene. V is TRBV11-3 and J is TRBJ2-1; 9 bases agree with TRBD1. V gave up 8 bases and J gave up 9 bases; unmatched junction bases: 11. CDR1 is SGHNT, CDR2 YENEEA, per germline. This CDR3 spans 14 amino acids. The CDR3 sequence is CASQGTGMVSEQFF. The part of the CDR3 DNA that was read is TGTGCCAGCCAGGGGACAGGGATGGTATCTGAG.

As to this clone: The read ends 3 residues early relative to the CDR3; the germline J gene fills the gap. The V gene is TRBV6-1, the J gene TRBJ2-7; D possibly uses TRBD1 or TRBD2 (5 bases each). This CDR3 spans 15 amino acids. CDR1 MNHNS and CDR2 SASEGT come from the germline V gene. V was shortened by 0 bases and J by 2 bases, with 11 bases between the two germline ends. Partial CDR3 DNA: TGTGCCAGCAGTGAAGCACGAGGGGTTCCCTACGAG. This codes for CASSEARGVPYE. The full CDR3 protein reads CASSEARGVPYEQYF.

On this clone: Coverage ceases 3 residues before the CDR3 finishes, and the germline J gene fills in the end. The chain uses TRBV2 and TRBJ2-2; tentatively, D is TRBD1 (6 bases). V was pared by 2 bases and J by 2 bases, with 9 bases between. The CDR3 is 15 residues long. CDR1 is SNHLY and CDR2 is FYNNEI in the germline V gene. The CDR3: CASSERGINTGELFF. The part of the CDR3 DNA that was read is TGTGCCAGCAGTGAAAGGGGGATAAACACCGGGGAG.